This T cell receptor (beta chain) was retrieved from a study of CD8+CD57+ T cells in acquired aplastic anemia. CDR1 is SGHVS and CDR2 is FQNEAQ in the germline V gene. Between the trimmed V and J ends, which lost 3 bases and 13 bases, there was a span of 25 bases. This CDR3 comprises 15 residues. Patients selected for sequencing had displayed CD8+CD57+ cell expansion by flow cytometry. No therapy was given to patients before blood sampling. Genomic DNA provided the template from which TCR beta VDJ and CDR3 profiles were obtained. TCRdb reprocessed the reads with MiXCR, giving one entry per CDR3 protein. The table has approximately 260,000 distinct CDR3 sequences, approximately 80% seen once.

The sequence was collected from a human donor with aplastic anemia. The chain uses TRBV7-8 and TRBJ2-7; maybe TRBD2 (5 bases). Specimen: sorted CD4+, CD8+, or CD8+CD57+ T cells (not recorded which) from PBMCs. The CDR3 sequence: CASSLAGGRYTQYYF. In DNA, the CDR3 is TGTGCCAGCAGCTTGGCAGGAGGTCGCTATACGCAGTATTACTTC.